This record concerns one TCR beta chain sequence. The data are from a study of CD4 and CD8 cells across lung adenocarcinoma regions. Germline V CDR1 and CDR2: SGHTA, FQGNSA. The ends were cut back, 5 bases at V and 9 bases at J, with 16 bases in the middle. The CDR3 has 14 amino acids. MiXCR, applied by TCRdb to the PCR reads, yields one record per CDR3 protein. This sample has some 14,000 distinct CDR3 sequences, with approximately 43% found just once. The patients had localized lung adenocarcinoma, a non-small cell subtype. The chain has TRBV7-2 and TRBJ2-2; no definite D call. This TCR was recovered from a male donor with lung adenocarcinoma. The CD4 and CD8 labels of this study may be unreliable. The source material was CD4+ T cells from the center of a lung tumor. In DNA, the CDR3 is TGTGCCAGCAGCCTTCCCTTGGGGAACAGGGAGCTGTTTTTT. It translates to CASSLPLGNRELFF.